The sequence of this T cell receptor beta chain was determined in a study of prognosis after radiotherapy for stage I lung cancer. As for the study in general: Delivery of radiotherapy was by SBRT in 3 to 5 fractions at a biologically effective dose of at least 100 Gy.

This clonotype was seen repeatedly, ten times or more. The J segment lost 6 bases and the V segment lost 8 bases, leaving 9 bases of the junction unmatched. The CDR3 spans 13 residues. Germline CDR1 DFQATT, CDR2 SNEGSKA (reference sequence). It was by two-round multiplex PCR that TCR beta CDR3 was amplified from genomic DNA. The use of primers specific to each TRBV and TRBJ gene characterized first-round PCR. TCRdb reanalysed the multiplex PCR reads using MiXCR and keeps one entry per CDR3 protein. The data show roughly 13,000 distinct CDR3 sequences, with 37% seen just once and roughly two fifths held by the top ten.

V is TRBV20-1 and J is TRBJ2-1; 8 positions match TRBD2. Sequenced here: PBMCs, sampled before or after stereotactic body radiation therapy (not recorded which). This clonotype was sampled from a donor over 45 with non-small cell lung cancer. The DNA of the CDR3 is TGCAGTAGGACTTTTGCGGGGGGCAATGAGCAGTTCTTC. It is translated as CSRTFAGGNEQFF.